The clone carrying this TCR beta chain was observed a handful of times. Germline is not matched at one junction end, which may reflect a read error. The data were taken from a study of response to subunit inactivated influenza vaccine. MiXCR, run by TCRdb on the RT-PCR reads, gives a single entry per CDR3 protein. The table shows about 540,000 distinct CDR3 sequences, with approximately 22% occurring only once. The germline V gene has CDR1 SGHVS and CDR2 FQNEAQ. The CDR3 extends over 12 amino acids. In addition, the sample was reused for a study of T cells expressing NK-cell markers. As that report states: 5'RACE template switching with UMIs generated TCR beta cDNA.

The V call is TRBV7-8, the J call TRBJ2-1, with TRBD1 identical over 7 bases. Source: CD4+ T cells sorted from PBMCs, taken 11 to 12 days after vaccination. The source of this sequence is a man aged 50-60 years who received an inactivated influenza vaccine. In DNA form, the CDR3 reads TGTGCCAGCAGCTCATACAGGGGTGAGCAGTTTTTC. Encoded protein: CASSSYRGEQFF.